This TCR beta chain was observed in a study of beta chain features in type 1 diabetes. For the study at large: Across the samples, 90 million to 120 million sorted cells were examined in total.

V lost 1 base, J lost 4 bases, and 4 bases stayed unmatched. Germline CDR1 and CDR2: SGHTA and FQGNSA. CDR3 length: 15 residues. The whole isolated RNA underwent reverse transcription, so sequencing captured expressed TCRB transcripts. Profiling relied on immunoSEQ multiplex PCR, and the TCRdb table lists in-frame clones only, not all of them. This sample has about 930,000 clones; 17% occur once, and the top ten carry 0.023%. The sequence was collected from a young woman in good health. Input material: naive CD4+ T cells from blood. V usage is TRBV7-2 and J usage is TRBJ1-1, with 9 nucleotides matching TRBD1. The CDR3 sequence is CASSLDRGRFTEAFF. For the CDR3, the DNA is TGTGCCAGCAGCTTAGACAGGGGGCGGTTCACTGAAGCTTTCTTT.